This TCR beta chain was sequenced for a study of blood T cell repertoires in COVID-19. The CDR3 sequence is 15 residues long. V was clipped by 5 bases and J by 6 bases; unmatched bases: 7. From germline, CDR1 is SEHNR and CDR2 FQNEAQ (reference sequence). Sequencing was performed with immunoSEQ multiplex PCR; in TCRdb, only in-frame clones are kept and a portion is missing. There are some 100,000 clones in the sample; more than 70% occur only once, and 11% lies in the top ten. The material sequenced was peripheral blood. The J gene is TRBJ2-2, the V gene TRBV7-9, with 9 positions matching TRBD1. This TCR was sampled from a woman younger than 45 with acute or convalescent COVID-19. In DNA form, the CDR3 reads TGTGCCAGCAGCCCGCACAGGGGGCCTGCCGGGGAGCTGTTTTTT. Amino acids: CASSPHRGPAGELFF.